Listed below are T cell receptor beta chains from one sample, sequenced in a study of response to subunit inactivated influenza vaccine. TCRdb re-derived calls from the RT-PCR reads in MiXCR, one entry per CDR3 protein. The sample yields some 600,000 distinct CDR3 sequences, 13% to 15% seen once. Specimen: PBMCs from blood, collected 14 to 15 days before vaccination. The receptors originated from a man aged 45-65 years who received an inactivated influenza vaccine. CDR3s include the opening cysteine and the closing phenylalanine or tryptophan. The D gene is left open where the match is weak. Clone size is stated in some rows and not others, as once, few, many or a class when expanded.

CDR3 DNA: TGCGCCAGCAGCCGTGGACTAGCGGGGGGCGAAGAGACCCAGTACTTC
CDR3 protein: CASSRGLAGGEETQYF
D gene: TRBD2
V gene: TRBV4-1
J gene: TRBJ2-5
clone size: few

CDR3 DNA: TGTGCCAGCAGCCCTCAGGTGCGGAATCAGCCCCAGCATTTT
CDR3 protein: CASSPQVRNQPQHF
D gene: .
V gene: TRBV12-3/TRBV12-4
J gene: TRBJ1-5
clone size: .

CDR3 DNA: TGCGCCAGCAGCTTGGCCGGGCAGGGACTCAATGAGCAGTTCTTC
CDR3 protein: CASSLAGQGLNEQFF
D gene: .
V gene: TRBV5-1
J gene: TRBJ2-1
clone size: few

CDR3 DNA: TGTGCCAGCAGCTCTAGCGGGGGGGCAGGGGAGCAGTTCTTC
CDR3 protein: CASSSSGGAGEQFF
D gene: TRBD2
V gene: TRBV11-1
J gene: TRBJ2-1
clone size: .

CDR3 DNA: TGTGCCATCTCGGCTAGCGGGAGCCACGAGCAGTACTTC
CDR3 protein: CAISASGSHEQYF
D gene: TRBD2
V gene: TRBV10-3
J gene: TRBJ2-7
clone size: .

CDR3 DNA: TGTGCCAGCAGCACCGGACTAGTTCGGGATACGCAGTATTTT
CDR3 protein: CASSTGLVRDTQYF
D gene: TRBD2
V gene: TRBV7-9
J gene: TRBJ2-3
clone size: .

CDR3 DNA: TGTGCCAGCAGGGCCACATCACAGGAACATGAGCAGTTCTTC
CDR3 protein: CASRATSQEHEQFF
D gene: .
V gene: TRBV6-2/TRBV6-3
J gene: TRBJ2-1
clone size: .

CDR3 DNA: TGTGCCAGCAGCCCACCGGCGGGGACTAGCGGGGGGGCGGTAGATACGCAGTATTTT
CDR3 protein: CASSPPAGTSGGAVDTQYF
D gene: TRBD2
V gene: TRBV11-2
J gene: TRBJ2-3
clone size: few

CDR3 DNA: TGTGCCACCAGTGATTTGCCGGGAGAAAACCCCAGCACAGATACGCAGTATTTT
CDR3 protein: CATSDLPGENPSTDTQYF
D gene: .
V gene: TRBV24-1
J gene: TRBJ2-3
clone size: .

CDR3 DNA: TGTGCCAGGTCGGGGTCTAGGGGGTATGAGCAGTTCTTC
CDR3 protein: CARSGSRGYEQFF
D gene: .
V gene: TRBV2
J gene: TRBJ2-1
clone size: .

CDR3 DNA: TGTGCCAGCAGCTTAGGCGGAGGGAACTACGAGCAGTACTTC
CDR3 protein: CASSLGGGNYEQYF
D gene: .
V gene: TRBV7-2
J gene: TRBJ2-7
clone size: many

CDR3 DNA: TGCGCCAGCAGCCCAGAACCCGGGGGTAGGGATGGCTACACCTTC
CDR3 protein: CASSPEPGGRDGYTF
D gene: .
V gene: TRBV4-3
J gene: TRBJ1-2
clone size: few

CDR3 DNA: TGTGCCAGCAGTTCTCAAGCTAGCGGAGGCTACACCTTC
CDR3 protein: CASSSQASGGYTF
D gene: .
V gene: TRBV12-3/TRBV12-4
J gene: TRBJ1-2
clone size: few

CDR3 DNA: TGCAGCGTTGAAAAGGGACAAAACATTCAGTACTTC
CDR3 protein: CSVEKGQNIQYF
D gene: .
V gene: TRBV29-1
J gene: TRBJ2-4
clone size: many

CDR3 DNA: TGCGCCAGCAGTCTGGCCCCCACAACTAATGAAAAACTGTTTTTT
CDR3 protein: CASSLAPTTNEKLFF
D gene: .
V gene: TRBV5-1
J gene: TRBJ1-4
clone size: few

CDR3 DNA: TGTGCCAGCAGTTTTGTCTACGGAGAAGAGACCCAGTACTTC
CDR3 protein: CASSFVYGEETQYF
D gene: .
V gene: TRBV6-2/TRBV6-3
J gene: TRBJ2-5
clone size: few

CDR3 DNA: TGTGCCAGCAGCGTCGGGACTAGCGGAAAAGAGACCCAGTACTTC
CDR3 protein: CASSVGTSGKETQYF
D gene: TRBD2
V gene: TRBV7-8
J gene: TRBJ2-5
clone size: .

CDR3 DNA: TGTGCCAGCAGCCAAGATTACCGGGGGCCTGGCAATGAGCAGTTCTTC
CDR3 protein: CASSQDYRGPGNEQFF
D gene: .
V gene: TRBV3-1
J gene: TRBJ2-1
clone size: few

CDR3 DNA: TGTGCCAGCCAGACAGGGGCCTACAATGAGCAGTTCTTC
CDR3 protein: CASQTGAYNEQFF
D gene: TRBD1
V gene: TRBV7-9
J gene: TRBJ2-1
clone size: .

CDR3 DNA: TGTGCCAGCAGCCAAGATACCCGGGACAACCACGTAAGCTATGGCTACACCTTC
CDR3 protein: CASSQDTRDNHVSYGYTF
D gene: .
V gene: TRBV4-2
J gene: TRBJ1-2
clone size: .

CDR3 DNA: TGCGCCAGCAGCCAGGGGACAGGTGTGAATCAGCCCCAGCATTTT
CDR3 protein: CASSQGTGVNQPQHF
D gene: TRBD1
V gene: TRBV5-1
J gene: TRBJ1-5
clone size: many

CDR3 DNA: TGTGCCAGCAGGCCAGGGGGGGTAGTGAGCGCTGAAGCTTTCTTT
CDR3 protein: CASRPGGVVSAEAFF
D gene: TRBD1
V gene: TRBV27
J gene: TRBJ1-1
clone size: .

CDR3 DNA: TGTGCCAGCAGATTGCGGAACGGGGACACTGAAGCTTTCTTT
CDR3 protein: CASRLRNGDTEAFF
D gene: .
V gene: TRBV12-3/TRBV12-4
J gene: TRBJ1-1
clone size: many

CDR3 DNA: TGTGCCTCAACCCCGGACCCAACCTGGAACATTCAGTACTTC
CDR3 protein: CASTPDPTWNIQYF
D gene: .
V gene: TRBV12-3/TRBV12-4
J gene: TRBJ2-4
clone size: few

CDR3 DNA: TGTGCCAGTAGTATCAGAGAGAATTACGAGCAGTACTTC
CDR3 protein: CASSIRENYEQYF
D gene: .
V gene: TRBV19
J gene: TRBJ2-7
clone size: .

CDR3 DNA: TGTGCCAGCAGCTTAGCGTCTGGGTCCACTGAAGCTTTCTTT
CDR3 protein: CASSLASGSTEAFF
D gene: .
V gene: TRBV7-8
J gene: TRBJ1-1
clone size: .

CDR3 DNA: TGTGCCAGCAGCCAGCGTCCGGCATGGACAGGATACAATGAGCAGTTCTTC
CDR3 protein: CASSQRPAWTGYNEQFF
D gene: TRBD1
V gene: TRBV7-9
J gene: TRBJ2-1
clone size: .

CDR3 DNA: TGCGCCAGCAGCTTGGGCAACAGGGGGATCTACGAGCAGTACTTC
CDR3 protein: CASSLGNRGIYEQYF
D gene: TRBD1
V gene: TRBV5-1
J gene: TRBJ2-7
clone size: once

CDR3 DNA: TGTGCCACCAGCGGGGCAACGACTAGCGGGAGGTCGGAGACCCAGTACTTC
CDR3 protein: CATSGATTSGRSETQYF
D gene: TRBD2
V gene: TRBV15
J gene: TRBJ2-5
clone size: few

CDR3 DNA: TGCGCCAGCAGCAACCATCCCCGGGACAGAGACTATGGCTACACCTTC
CDR3 protein: CASSNHPRDRDYGYTF
D gene: TRBD1
V gene: TRBV4-1
J gene: TRBJ1-2
clone size: few

CDR3 DNA: TGTGCCAGCAGCCTGACTAGCGGGGGCTACAATGAGCAGTTCTTC
CDR3 protein: CASSLTSGGYNEQFF
D gene: TRBD2
V gene: TRBV7-9
J gene: TRBJ2-1
clone size: many

CDR3 DNA: TGTGCCATCAGTGCTACTAGCGGGACCCACGAGCAGTACTTC
CDR3 protein: CAISATSGTHEQYF
D gene: TRBD2
V gene: TRBV10-3
J gene: TRBJ2-7
clone size: few

CDR3 DNA: TGCGCCAGCAGCCCCTTACGGGCAGGAGGCACTGAAGCTTTCTTT
CDR3 protein: CASSPLRAGGTEAFF
D gene: .
V gene: TRBV4-1
J gene: TRBJ1-1
clone size: .

CDR3 DNA: TGCGCCAGCAGCCAAGAAGTCGGCCCTAGCGGGTATCAAGAGACCCAGTACTTC
CDR3 protein: CASSQEVGPSGYQETQYF
D gene: TRBD2
V gene: TRBV4-3
J gene: TRBJ2-5
clone size: .

CDR3 DNA: TGTGCCATCAGCGCGGAGGTGGTTGGGGCTGAAGCTTTCTTT
CDR3 protein: CAISAEVVGAEAFF
D gene: .
V gene: TRBV10-3
J gene: TRBJ1-1
clone size: .

CDR3 DNA: TGCAGTGCTAGAGATATAACAGGTATCTACAATGAGCAGTTCTTC
CDR3 protein: CSARDITGIYNEQFF
D gene: .
V gene: TRBV20-1
J gene: TRBJ2-1
clone size: few

CDR3 DNA: TGTGCTAGTGGGTCCGGGACCAAGCAGTATTTT
CDR3 protein: CASGSGTKQYF
D gene: .
V gene: TRBV12-5
J gene: TRBJ2-3
clone size: many

CDR3 DNA: TGCGCCAGCAGCTTGGCCTTCGGGCAGGGGATAAACGAGCAGTACTTC
CDR3 protein: CASSLAFGQGINEQYF
D gene: .
V gene: TRBV5-1
J gene: TRBJ2-7
clone size: many